The T cell receptor (beta chain) under discussion was sequenced for a study of cytomegalovirus exposure and HLA in healthy donors. PCR employed 60 Vbeta and 13 Jbeta primers. Sequencing was performed with immunoSEQ multiplex PCR; in TCRdb, only in-frame clones are kept and a portion is missing. The sample has roughly 190,000 clones, around 86% seen once; the top ten hold 1.5% to 2%. V shed 7 bases and J 3 bases; nucleotides not matched to a gene: 5. There are 13 residues in the CDR3. Germline V CDR1 and CDR2: MNHEY, SVGAGI. Healthy bone marrow donors supplied every sample. V usage is TRBV6-5 and J usage is TRBJ1-1; TRBD1 matches 7 bases. The sequenced material came from PBMCs. The TCR comes from a woman aged 18-35 years in good health and CMV-seronegative. The CDR3 DNA follows: TGTGCCAGCATGGAGGGGGCGTACACTGAAGCTTTCTTT. Residues: CASMEGAYTEAFF.